A selection of T cell receptor beta chains follows, all from one sample in a study of identical twins. TCRdb analysed the 5' RACE reads with MiXCR anew, one entry per CDR3 protein. Found here are roughly 540,000 distinct CDR3 sequences, 22% of them singletons; the top ten hold about 0.93%. The same data also went into a second study, on T cells expressing NK-cell markers.

The sample taken for sequencing was CD4+ T cells sorted from blood. These receptors were taken from a woman younger than 30 in good health. CDR3s include the opening cysteine and the closing phenylalanine or tryptophan. D genes are given only for firm matches. Size is omitted from some rows. Given values are once, few, many or a class for expanded clones.

j_gene: TRBJ2-7
v_gene: TRBV18
d_gene: .
abundance: .
CDR3nt: TGTGCCAGCTCACCACCTTCGCTCAGGGGAGACGAGCAGTACTTC
CDR3aa: CASSPPSLRGDEQYF

j_gene: TRBJ2-2
v_gene: TRBV12-3/TRBV12-4
d_gene: .
abundance: many
CDR3nt: TGTGCCAGCAGTTGGCAACATACGTCCGTCGGGGAGCTGTTTTTT
CDR3aa: CASSWQHTSVGELFF

j_gene: TRBJ2-1
v_gene: TRBV10-3
d_gene: TRBD2
abundance: .
CDR3nt: TGTGCCATCAGTGAATATGGACTAGCGACCAATGAGCAGTTCTTC
CDR3aa: CAISEYGLATNEQFF

j_gene: TRBJ2-5
v_gene: TRBV20-1
d_gene: TRBD2
abundance: few
CDR3nt: TGCAGTGCTAGAGGAGCAAGCGGGAGCCCCCACCCCCCCCAAGAGACCCAGTACTTC
CDR3aa: CSARGASGSPHPPQETQYF

j_gene: TRBJ2-1
v_gene: TRBV5-1
d_gene: TRBD1
abundance: .
CDR3nt: TGCGCCAGCAGCGATCCCAGGGGGCTCTTCTCCGGGGCGGAGTTCTTC
CDR3aa: CASSDPRGLFSGAEFF

j_gene: TRBJ1-1
v_gene: TRBV20-1
d_gene: .
abundance: .
CDR3nt: TGCAGTGCTAGCCGGCCGAACACTGAAGCTTTCTTT
CDR3aa: CSASRPNTEAFF

j_gene: TRBJ2-2
v_gene: TRBV6-1
d_gene: TRBD1
abundance: .
CDR3nt: TGTGCCAGCAGGTCGGGACCAGGGGGCACCGGGGAGCTGTTTTTT
CDR3aa: CASRSGPGGTGELFF

j_gene: TRBJ1-2
v_gene: TRBV20-1
d_gene: .
abundance: .
CDR3nt: TGCAGTGCTCTATCCTCAGGCTACACCTTC
CDR3aa: CSALSSGYTF

j_gene: TRBJ2-1
v_gene: TRBV7-8
d_gene: .
abundance: few
CDR3nt: TGTGCCAGCAGCTTATATAGTCTCGGCACAGGAAGGAGAAATGAGCAGTTCTTC
CDR3aa: CASSLYSLGTGRRNEQFF

j_gene: TRBJ2-7
v_gene: TRBV20-1
d_gene: TRBD1
abundance: few
CDR3nt: TGCAGTGCTTCAAGAGACAGGGGGAACGGCCGCTATTACGAGCAGTACTTC
CDR3aa: CSASRDRGNGRYYEQYF

j_gene: TRBJ2-5
v_gene: TRBV9
d_gene: TRBD2
abundance: many
CDR3nt: TGTGCCAGCAGCGTCGGGACTAGACAAGAGACCCAGTACTTC
CDR3aa: CASSVGTRQETQYF

j_gene: TRBJ1-1
v_gene: TRBV3-1
d_gene: TRBD1
abundance: few
CDR3nt: TGTGCCAGCAGCGGCGGGTGGGACAGGGCTGAAGCTTTCTTT
CDR3aa: CASSGGWDRAEAFF

j_gene: TRBJ1-4
v_gene: TRBV10-3
d_gene: TRBD1
abundance: .
CDR3nt: TGTGCCATCAGCCTAGGGACAGCACGGGGCCATGAAAAACTGTTTTTT
CDR3aa: CAISLGTARGHEKLFF

j_gene: TRBJ2-7
v_gene: TRBV11-2
d_gene: .
abundance: .
CDR3nt: TGTGCCAGCAGCTCGACCCTCAGGGGACGCGGGAGTAAGTACGAGCAGTACTTC
CDR3aa: CASSSTLRGRGSKYEQYF

j_gene: TRBJ2-1
v_gene: TRBV7-3
d_gene: .
abundance: few
CDR3nt: TGTGCCAGCAGCTTATCACAGTATGGTGAGCAGTTCTTC
CDR3aa: CASSLSQYGEQFF

j_gene: TRBJ2-7
v_gene: TRBV5-8
d_gene: .
abundance: .
CDR3nt: TGTGCCAGCAGCTCCCTAGGCTACGAGCAGTACTTC
CDR3aa: CASSSLGYEQYF

j_gene: TRBJ1-2
v_gene: TRBV6-1
d_gene: .
abundance: few
CDR3nt: TGTGCCAGCAAAATGGGGGGGCCCTATGGCTACACCTTC
CDR3aa: CASKMGGPYGYTF

j_gene: TRBJ2-3
v_gene: TRBV20-1
d_gene: TRBD2
abundance: .
CDR3nt: TGCAGTGCTGGCGCTAGCGGGAGAAGCACAGATACGCAGTATTTT
CDR3aa: CSAGASGRSTDTQYF

j_gene: TRBJ1-1
v_gene: TRBV20-1
d_gene: .
abundance: few
CDR3nt: TGCAGTGCTAACAATCCCGGGACAAGGAACACTGAAGCTTTCTTT
CDR3aa: CSANNPGTRNTEAFF

j_gene: TRBJ2-4
v_gene: TRBV20-1
d_gene: .
abundance: .
CDR3nt: TGCAGTGTTCCGGAGGGCATTCAGTACTTC
CDR3aa: CSVPEGIQYF

j_gene: TRBJ2-7
v_gene: TRBV29-1
d_gene: TRBD1
abundance: few
CDR3nt: TGCAGCGCCGTGACAGGGGAGGCCAACAAGTTATACGAGCAGTACTTC
CDR3aa: CSAVTGEANKLYEQYF

j_gene: TRBJ2-4
v_gene: TRBV7-2
d_gene: .
abundance: .
CDR3nt: TGTGCCAGCAGCCCTGGGCATGTCACCCGCATTCAGTACTTC
CDR3aa: CASSPGHVTRIQYF

j_gene: TRBJ1-6
v_gene: TRBV7-6
d_gene: .
abundance: .
CDR3nt: TGTGCCAGCAGCGACCGCCGGGACCCGAGTTCACCCCTCCACTTT
CDR3aa: CASSDRRDPSSPLHF

j_gene: TRBJ2-1
v_gene: TRBV27
d_gene: .
abundance: few
CDR3nt: TGTGCCAGTGGGGGCCCACAGGGAATCCCCTACAATGAGCAGTTCTTC
CDR3aa: CASGGPQGIPYNEQFF

j_gene: TRBJ1-1
v_gene: TRBV29-1
d_gene: TRBD1
abundance: .
CDR3nt: TGCAGCGTCAACAGGGGGCGTGACACTGAAGCTTTCTTT
CDR3aa: CSVNRGRDTEAFF

j_gene: TRBJ2-1
v_gene: TRBV20-1
d_gene: TRBD2
abundance: few
CDR3nt: TGCAGTGCTAGGAACCCCGGGACTAGCGGTTTTGAGCAGTTCTTC
CDR3aa: CSARNPGTSGFEQFF

j_gene: TRBJ2-7
v_gene: TRBV18
d_gene: .
abundance: few
CDR3nt: TGTGCCAGCTCCGATGGGACCGAGCAGTACTTC
CDR3aa: CASSDGTEQYF

j_gene: TRBJ2-3
v_gene: TRBV9
d_gene: .
abundance: few
CDR3nt: TGTGCCAGCAGCGTAGATGTGGGGGCGAACACAGATACGCAGTATTTT
CDR3aa: CASSVDVGANTDTQYF

j_gene: TRBJ2-3
v_gene: TRBV7-9
d_gene: .
abundance: few
CDR3nt: TGTGCCAGCAGCTTCCCGGGTAGCACAGATACGCAGTATTTT
CDR3aa: CASSFPGSTDTQYF

j_gene: TRBJ1-1
v_gene: TRBV6-1
d_gene: .
abundance: .
CDR3nt: TGTGCCAGCAGGAGGGCAGGCGCCAACACTGAAGCTTTCTTT
CDR3aa: CASRRAGANTEAFF

j_gene: TRBJ2-7
v_gene: TRBV5-1
d_gene: TRBD1
abundance: few
CDR3nt: TGCGCCAGCTCTCCCGAGGGGGCCTACTACTACGAGCAGTACTTC
CDR3aa: CASSPEGAYYYEQYF

j_gene: TRBJ1-2
v_gene: TRBV7-2
d_gene: TRBD1
abundance: few
CDR3nt: TGTGCCAGCAGCTCCCGGACTGGACAGGGGCTAGACTATGGCTACACCTTC
CDR3aa: CASSSRTGQGLDYGYTF

j_gene: TRBJ2-5
v_gene: TRBV29-1
d_gene: TRBD1
abundance: few
CDR3nt: TGCAGCGCCGCTTGGGACAGAGAGACCCAGTACTTC
CDR3aa: CSAAWDRETQYF

j_gene: TRBJ2-1
v_gene: TRBV6-2/TRBV6-3
d_gene: .
abundance: .
CDR3nt: TGTGCCAGCAGTTCCTGGGAGAGGGGCCGTATGGAGCAGTTCTTC
CDR3aa: CASSSWERGRMEQFF

j_gene: TRBJ2-2
v_gene: TRBV20-1
d_gene: .
abundance: .
CDR3nt: TGCAGTGCTAGGAAGCTCGGATCGAACACCGGGGAGCTGTTTTTT
CDR3aa: CSARKLGSNTGELFF

j_gene: TRBJ2-2
v_gene: TRBV4-3
d_gene: .
abundance: .
CDR3nt: TGCGCCAGCAGCCAAGTCGGGGGAAGAGGCTTTACGGCCGGGGAGCTGTTTTTT
CDR3aa: CASSQVGGRGFTAGELFF

j_gene: TRBJ2-1
v_gene: TRBV5-1
d_gene: .
abundance: .
CDR3nt: TGCGCCAGCAGCCGGGGCAGAGGCGGGGACTCTGGCGATGAGCAGTTCTTC
CDR3aa: CASSRGRGGDSGDEQFF

j_gene: TRBJ2-7
v_gene: TRBV4-3
d_gene: .
abundance: .
CDR3nt: TGCGCCAGCAGCCAGAGAGCGGAATCCTACGAGCAGTACTTC
CDR3aa: CASSQRAESYEQYF

j_gene: TRBJ2-2
v_gene: TRBV7-8
d_gene: .
abundance: .
CDR3nt: TGTGCCAGCAGCTTATTGGGACGGAACACCGGGGAGCTGTTTTTT
CDR3aa: CASSLLGRNTGELFF

j_gene: TRBJ1-2
v_gene: TRBV10-3
d_gene: .
abundance: .
CDR3nt: TGTGCCATCAGTGAGTCCTCAGGCGCGAACTATGGCTACACCTTC
CDR3aa: CAISESSGANYGYTF

j_gene: TRBJ2-7
v_gene: TRBV4-2
d_gene: .
abundance: .
CDR3nt: TGTGCCAGCAGCCGAACAAAGGGGGGGGGCGAGCAGTACTTC
CDR3aa: CASSRTKGGGEQYF

j_gene: TRBJ2-5
v_gene: TRBV15
d_gene: .
abundance: .
CDR3nt: TGTGCCACCAGCAGAGTCATGGAGACCCAGTACTTC
CDR3aa: CATSRVMETQYF

j_gene: TRBJ2-5
v_gene: TRBV29-1
d_gene: .
abundance: .
CDR3nt: TGCAGCGTAAAGGGAGCTGAAGAGACCCAGTACTTC
CDR3aa: CSVKGAEETQYF

j_gene: TRBJ1-5
v_gene: TRBV7-2
d_gene: .
abundance: many
CDR3nt: TGTGCCAGCAGCTTAGGGCCCAGCAATCAGCCCCAGCATTTT
CDR3aa: CASSLGPSNQPQHF

j_gene: TRBJ1-2
v_gene: TRBV7-2
d_gene: TRBD1
abundance: .
CDR3nt: TGTGCCAGCAGCTTAAGGCGACAGGGATATGGCTACACCTTC
CDR3aa: CASSLRRQGYGYTF